A selection of T cell receptor beta chains follows, all from one sample in a study of response to subunit inactivated influenza vaccine. MiXCR, applied by TCRdb to the RT-PCR reads, yields one record per CDR3 protein. The sample lists roughly 500,000 distinct CDR3 sequences, about 25% occurring once. The sample in question was CD4+ T cells sorted from PBMCs, obtained roughly 5 days after vaccination. The receptors here all came from a middle-aged man who received an inactivated influenza vaccine. The CDR3 runs from the conserved cysteine through the conserved F or W. A D gene is named only where the DNA matches it firmly. Some rows mark clone size as missing; the rest say once, few, many or name a class of expanded clone.

D gene: NA; V gene: TRBV6-5; clone size: NA; J gene: TRBJ2-5; CDR3 protein: CASSYLGGAGNQETQYF; CDR3 DNA: TGTGCCAGCAGTTATTTGGGTGGGGCGGGTAACCAAGAGACCCAGTACTTC
D gene: TRBD1; V gene: TRBV10-3; clone size: NA; J gene: TRBJ1-1; CDR3 protein: CATSGDRGTEAFF; CDR3 DNA: TGTGCCACCTCCGGGGACAGGGGCACTGAAGCTTTCTTT
D gene: NA; V gene: TRBV20-1; clone size: NA; J gene: TRBJ1-4; CDR3 protein: CSARDMENNEKLFF; CDR3 DNA: TGCAGTGCTAGAGATATGGAGAATAATGAAAAACTGTTTTTT
D gene: TRBD1; V gene: TRBV20-1; clone size: few; J gene: TRBJ2-7; CDR3 protein: CSAKRTGDYEQYF; CDR3 DNA: TGCAGTGCTAAGCGGACAGGGGATTACGAGCAGTACTTC
D gene: TRBD1; V gene: TRBV25-1; clone size: NA; J gene: TRBJ2-7; CDR3 protein: CASSDVGQGTGEQYF; CDR3 DNA: TGTGCCAGCAGTGATGTCGGACAGGGTACCGGCGAGCAGTACTTC
D gene: NA; V gene: TRBV21-1; clone size: NA; J gene: TRBJ2-5; CDR3 protein: CASSKDGGEQETQYF; CDR3 DNA: TGTGCCAGCAGCAAAGACGGAGGGGAACAAGAGACCCAGTACTTC
D gene: NA; V gene: TRBV24-1; clone size: NA; J gene: TRBJ2-1; CDR3 protein: CATSGGGDGTYNEQFF; CDR3 DNA: TGTGCCACCAGTGGCGGGGGCGATGGGACCTACAATGAGCAGTTCTTC
D gene: TRBD2; V gene: TRBV12-3/TRBV12-4; clone size: NA; J gene: TRBJ2-1; CDR3 protein: CASSFLSGTGTSGNEQFF; CDR3 DNA: TGTGCCAGCAGTTTCTTATCCGGGACAGGGACTAGCGGCAATGAGCAGTTCTTC
D gene: TRBD1; V gene: TRBV12-3/TRBV12-4; clone size: NA; J gene: TRBJ2-6; CDR3 protein: CASSWTGFGANVLTF; CDR3 DNA: TGTGCCAGCAGTTGGACAGGGTTCGGGGCCAACGTCCTGACTTTC
D gene: TRBD1; V gene: TRBV5-1; clone size: NA; J gene: TRBJ2-7; CDR3 protein: CASSPPGQGAFKQYF; CDR3 DNA: TGCGCCAGCAGCCCGCCGGGACAGGGGGCATTCAAGCAGTACTTC
D gene: NA; V gene: TRBV6-1; clone size: NA; J gene: TRBJ2-2; CDR3 protein: CASSESGTWPGELFF; CDR3 DNA: TGTGCCAGCAGTGAATCGGGGACATGGCCCGGGGAGCTGTTTTTT
D gene: NA; V gene: TRBV6-2/TRBV6-3; clone size: NA; J gene: TRBJ2-1; CDR3 protein: CASTLGGSYNEQFF; CDR3 DNA: TGTGCCAGCACCCTAGGGGGCTCCTACAATGAGCAGTTCTTC
D gene: NA; V gene: TRBV14; clone size: NA; J gene: TRBJ2-7; CDR3 protein: CASSQVRVAAYEQYF; CDR3 DNA: TGTGCCAGCAGCCAAGTGCGGGTCGCCGCCTACGAGCAGTACTTC
D gene: NA; V gene: TRBV12-3/TRBV12-4; clone size: few; J gene: TRBJ1-1; CDR3 protein: CASTLLLNTEAFF; CDR3 DNA: TGTGCCAGCACCCTGCTCCTGAACACTGAAGCTTTCTTT
D gene: TRBD1; V gene: TRBV12-3/TRBV12-4; clone size: NA; J gene: TRBJ2-2; CDR3 protein: CASIPFGQGASGGELFF; CDR3 DNA: TGTGCCAGCATCCCCTTCGGACAGGGGGCATCGGGCGGGGAGCTGTTTTTT
D gene: NA; V gene: TRBV24-1; clone size: many; J gene: TRBJ2-3; CDR3 protein: CATSVLGTQYF; CDR3 DNA: TGTGCCACCAGCGTCCTCGGTACGCAGTATTTT
D gene: NA; V gene: TRBV20-1; clone size: few; J gene: TRBJ2-7; CDR3 protein: CSASRDSLEQYF; CDR3 DNA: TGCAGTGCCAGCCGGGACTCCCTCGAGCAGTACTTC
D gene: NA; V gene: TRBV29-1; clone size: NA; J gene: TRBJ1-2; CDR3 protein: CSVGRTYPRGYTF; CDR3 DNA: TGCAGCGTTGGAAGAACATACCCCCGTGGCTACACCTTC
D gene: NA; V gene: TRBV20-1; clone size: many; J gene: TRBJ2-5; CDR3 protein: CSASVRYQETQYF; CDR3 DNA: TGCAGTGCTTCGGTGAGGTACCAAGAGACCCAGTACTTC
D gene: NA; V gene: TRBV18; clone size: few; J gene: TRBJ2-7; CDR3 protein: CASLKKAEGRIYEQYF; CDR3 DNA: TGTGCCAGCTTGAAAAAAGCCGAGGGACGGATTTACGAGCAGTACTTC
D gene: TRBD1; V gene: TRBV9; clone size: few; J gene: TRBJ2-5; CDR3 protein: CASSATGGRETQYF; CDR3 DNA: TGTGCCAGCAGCGCCACAGGGGGCAGGGAGACCCAGTACTTC
D gene: NA; V gene: TRBV5-6; clone size: NA; J gene: TRBJ2-7; CDR3 protein: CASSLPTFYEQYF; CDR3 DNA: TGTGCCAGCAGCTTACCGACCTTCTACGAGCAGTACTTC
D gene: NA; V gene: TRBV28; clone size: NA; J gene: TRBJ1-5; CDR3 protein: CASSSRAGPQHF; CDR3 DNA: TGTGCCAGCAGTTCCCGCGCTGGGCCCCAGCATTTT
D gene: TRBD1; V gene: TRBV10-3; clone size: many; J gene: TRBJ2-3; CDR3 protein: CAISEPPGGPGTGFSDTQYF; CDR3 DNA: TGTGCCATCAGTGAGCCGCCTGGTGGTCCCGGGACAGGTTTTTCGGATACGCAGTATTTT
D gene: TRBD1; V gene: TRBV4-3; clone size: few; J gene: TRBJ2-2; CDR3 protein: CASSQSDRGRELFF; CDR3 DNA: TGCGCCAGCAGCCAGTCCGACAGGGGGCGGGAGCTGTTTTTT
D gene: NA; V gene: TRBV12-3/TRBV12-4; clone size: NA; J gene: TRBJ2-1; CDR3 protein: CASSPSGQYNEQFF; CDR3 DNA: TGTGCCAGCAGTCCTTCGGGACAATACAATGAGCAGTTCTTC
D gene: NA; V gene: TRBV20-1; clone size: NA; J gene: TRBJ2-3; CDR3 protein: CSARDLRAGPYTDTQYF; CDR3 DNA: TGCAGTGCTAGAGATCTTCGGGCGGGGCCTTACACAGATACGCAGTATTTT
D gene: TRBD2; V gene: TRBV6-2/TRBV6-3; clone size: many; J gene: TRBJ2-1; CDR3 protein: CASVLAGGLNEQFF; CDR3 DNA: TGTGCCAGCGTCCTAGCGGGAGGGCTTAATGAGCAGTTCTTC
D gene: NA; V gene: TRBV7-9; clone size: NA; J gene: TRBJ2-1; CDR3 protein: CASSRISGSIYNEQFF; CDR3 DNA: TGTGCCAGCAGCCGAATCTCGGGGAGCATTTACAATGAGCAGTTCTTC
D gene: TRBD2; V gene: TRBV9; clone size: NA; J gene: TRBJ2-2; CDR3 protein: CASSVRASGRQNTGELFF; CDR3 DNA: TGTGCCAGCAGCGTAAGGGCTAGCGGGAGACAAAACACCGGGGAGCTGTTTTTT
D gene: TRBD1; V gene: TRBV6-1; clone size: NA; J gene: TRBJ2-7; CDR3 protein: CASSNDRGSFYEQYF; CDR3 DNA: TGTGCCAGCAGCAATGACAGGGGATCCTTCTACGAGCAGTACTTC
D gene: NA; V gene: TRBV5-6; clone size: NA; J gene: TRBJ1-5; CDR3 protein: CASSWGPPSGNQPQHF; CDR3 DNA: TGTGCCAGCAGCTGGGGGCCCCCTTCGGGCAATCAGCCCCAGCATTTT
D gene: TRBD1; V gene: TRBV6-5; clone size: NA; J gene: TRBJ1-2; CDR3 protein: CASSFLTGLGYGYTF; CDR3 DNA: TGTGCCAGCAGTTTTTTGACAGGGCTCGGCTATGGCTACACCTTC
D gene: TRBD1; V gene: TRBV18; clone size: NA; J gene: TRBJ1-3; CDR3 protein: CASSPTPGQRSGNTIYF; CDR3 DNA: TGTGCCAGCTCACCAACACCGGGACAGAGATCAGGAAACACCATATATTTT
D gene: TRBD2; V gene: TRBV27; clone size: NA; J gene: TRBJ2-1; CDR3 protein: CASSLRPSGGDEQFF; CDR3 DNA: TGTGCCAGCAGTCTACGTCCTAGCGGGGGGGATGAGCAGTTCTTC
D gene: NA; V gene: TRBV7-2; clone size: few; J gene: TRBJ2-7; CDR3 protein: CASSSSITHSYEQYF; CDR3 DNA: TGTGCCAGCAGCTCCTCAATTACCCACTCCTACGAGCAGTACTTC
D gene: NA; V gene: TRBV9; clone size: NA; J gene: TRBJ1-5; CDR3 protein: CASSVAEREPQHF; CDR3 DNA: TGTGCCAGCAGCGTAGCTGAAAGAGAGCCCCAGCATTTT
D gene: NA; V gene: TRBV5-1; clone size: NA; J gene: TRBJ2-3; CDR3 protein: CASSLALADTQYF; CDR3 DNA: TGCGCCAGCAGCTTGGCCCTAGCTGATACGCAGTATTTT
D gene: NA; V gene: TRBV29-1; clone size: NA; J gene: TRBJ2-3; CDR3 protein: CSVKISGVTDTQYF; CDR3 DNA: TGCAGCGTTAAGATCAGTGGGGTCACAGATACGCAGTATTTT
D gene: NA; V gene: TRBV20-1; clone size: NA; J gene: TRBJ2-5; CDR3 protein: CSASVVVGHETQYF; CDR3 DNA: TGCAGTGCTAGCGTGGTAGTGGGGCACGAGACCCAGTACTTC
D gene: TRBD1; V gene: TRBV6-2/TRBV6-3; clone size: NA; J gene: TRBJ2-1; CDR3 protein: CASSYFTTGVNNEQFF; CDR3 DNA: TGTGCCAGCAGTTATTTCACAACAGGGGTTAACAATGAGCAGTTCTTC